This T cell receptor (beta chain) appears in the sequencing data of a study of Graves' ophthalmopathy and Graves' hyperthyroidism. Whole-study context: Peripheral blood (taken before any treatment) was collected at initial diagnosis.

Amplification of the TCR beta CDR3 regions used RNA transcripts (as template). An initial RT-PCR round employing HTBI primers preceded a second-round multiplex PCR. One entry per CDR3 protein results from TCRdb running MiXCR on the multiplex PCR reads. Here the sample spans 200,000 to 250,000 distinct CDR3 sequences, about 22% being singletons. Ophthalmopathy-affected donors exhibited moderate-to-severe activity, CAS ≥3, NOSPECS ≥4, and duration under 3 months. Lactation, pregnancy, uncontrolled infections and other autoimmune diseases were all grounds for excluding patients. As for this clonotype: Its specificity is unknown.

Whole-study results and caveats: Most expanded thyroid clonotypes above 0.001 frequency also appeared in blood.

Sequenced input: peripheral blood. The clonotype was recovered from a woman aged 50 to 60 with Graves' ophthalmopathy.

The CDR3 DNA follows: TGTGCCAGCAGCTTAGCCGGGAAGTCCTCACCCCTCCACTTT. Residues: CASSLAGKSSPLHF. The J gene is TRBJ1-6, the V gene TRBV13, with unresolved D. Trimming shortened V by 1 base and J by 10 bases, and 11 bases separated the two germline ends. Germline values: CDR1 PRHDT, CDR2 FYEKMQ (reference sequence). The CDR3 is 14 amino acids.